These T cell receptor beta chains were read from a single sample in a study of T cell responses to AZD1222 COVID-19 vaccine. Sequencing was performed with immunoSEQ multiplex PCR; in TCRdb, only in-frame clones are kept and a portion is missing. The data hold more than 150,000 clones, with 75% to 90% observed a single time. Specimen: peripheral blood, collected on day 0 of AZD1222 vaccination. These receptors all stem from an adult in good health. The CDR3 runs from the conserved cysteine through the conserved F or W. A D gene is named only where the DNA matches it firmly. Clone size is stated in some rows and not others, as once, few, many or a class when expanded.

CASFHQKGGLTNEKLFF TGTGCCAGTTTTCACCAAAAGGGGGGGCTCACTAATGAAAAACTGTTTTTT TRBV19 . 17 TRBJ1-4 .
CASSFGSNYGYTF TGTGCCAGCAGCTTCGGCAGTAACTATGGCTACACCTTC TRBV5-4 . 13 TRBJ1-2 .
CASSLRESTGELFF TGTGCCAGCAGCTTAAGGGAGTCCACCGGGGAGCTGTTTTTT TRBV5-4 . 14 TRBJ2-2 .
CASRQGLASSYEQYF TGCGCCAGCAGGCAAGGTTTAGCGAGCTCCTACGAGCAGTACTTC TRBV4-1 once 15 TRBJ2-7 .
CASIPPGARGNEKLFF TGTGCCAGTATTCCGCCCGGGGCCCGGGGTAATGAAAAACTGTTTTTT TRBV19 . 16 TRBJ1-4 .
CASSNQWGNDIRSPLHF TGTGCCAGCAGCAATCAATGGGGCAACGATATTCGGTCACCCCTCCACTTT TRBV7-6 . 17 TRBJ1-6 .
CASSFEGAGEAFF TGTGCCAGCAGCTTTGAGGGGGCGGGTGAAGCTTTCTTT TRBV7-2 . 13 TRBJ1-1 TRBD1
CASSPDGGGEYF TGTGCCAGCTCCCCCGATGGGGGAGGTGAGTACTTC TRBV18 few 12 TRBJ2-7 .
CASSLGPNLPLLRAFF TGTGCCAGCAGTTTAGGCCCTAACCTCCCTCTGCTTAGGGCTTTCTTT TRBV28 . 16 TRBJ1-1 .
CASSSSTEAFF TGTGCCAGCAGTTCCTCGACTGAAGCTTTCTTT TRBV6-5 . 11 TRBJ1-1 .
CASSDSPSGGYNEQFF TGTGCCAGCAGTGACTCACCTAGCGGGGGGTACAATGAGCAGTTCTTC TRBV6-4 . 16 TRBJ2-1 TRBD2
CASGGQGGTEAFF TGTGCCAGCGGGGGACAGGGGGGTACTGAAGCTTTCTTT TRBV28 . 13 TRBJ1-1 TRBD1
CASSLGDRDQETQYF TGCGCCAGCAGCTTGGGGGACAGGGACCAAGAGACCCAGTACTTC TRBV5-1 . 15 TRBJ2-5 TRBD1
CASRKTDRYYGYTF TGTGCCAGCAGAAAAACGGACCGCTACTATGGCTACACCTTC TRBV27 . 14 TRBJ1-2 .
CASRQTSGGLGTQYF TGCGCCAGCAGACAGACTAGCGGGGGCCTTGGGACCCAGTACTTC TRBV10-2 . 15 TRBJ2-5 TRBD2
CASTPRGADTQYF TGTGCCAGCACCCCGAGGGGGGCGGATACGCAGTATTTT TRBV9 . 13 TRBJ2-3 .
CASSLGALATGETQYF TGTGCCAGCAGCTTGGGTGCGCTAGCGACCGGGGAGACCCAGTACTTC TRBV5-6 . 16 TRBJ2-5 .
CASSLAYGYTF TGTGCCAGCAGTTTAGCTTATGGCTACACCTTC TRBV28 . 11 TRBJ1-2 .
CASSQDTGTYSGANVLTF TGCGCCAGCAGCCAAGATACAGGGACCTACTCTGGGGCCAACGTCCTGACTTTC TRBV4-3 . 18 TRBJ2-6 .
CASSGRTGANQPQHF TGTGCCAGCAGCGGTAGGACAGGGGCTAATCAGCCCCAGCATTTT TRBV5-6 . 15 TRBJ1-5 TRBD1
CASSLWSTTYEQYF TGTGCCAGCAGTTTATGGTCAACAACCTACGAGCAGTACTTC TRBV27 . 14 TRBJ2-7 .
CASSQSVNYGYTF TGCGCCAGCAGCCAGAGTGTTAACTATGGCTACACCTTC TRBV5-1 . 13 TRBJ1-2 .
CASSLALGGANEQFF TGTGCCAGCAGCTTAGCGCTCGGGGGGGCCAATGAGCAGTTCTTC TRBV7-9 . 15 TRBJ2-1 TRBD2
CASSLSPARGGTQYF TGTGCCAGCAGCTTATCTCCAGCCCGGGGTGGGACCCAGTACTTC TRBV11-1 . 15 TRBJ2-5 .
CASSPLTDPNNYGYTF TGTGCCAGCTCACCATTGACAGATCCAAATAACTATGGCTACACCTTC TRBV18 . 16 TRBJ1-2 .
CASSFPTSASDTQYF TGTGCCAGCAGCTTCCCAACGAGCGCTTCTGATACGCAGTATTTT TRBV3-1/TRBV3-2 . 15 TRBJ2-3 .
CASSALETGSQAFF TGTGCCAGCAGCGCTTTAGAGACAGGATCCCAAGCTTTCTTT TRBV6-2/TRBV6-3 few 14 TRBJ1-1 .
CASSYWNSPLHF TGTGCCAGCAGTTACTGGAATTCACCCCTCCACTTT TRBV6-5 . 12 TRBJ1-6 .
CASSEAYEQYF TGTGCCAGCAGTGAAGCTTACGAGCAGTACTTC TRBV2 . 11 TRBJ2-7 .
CASSQGGRNYGYTF TGTGCCAGTAGCCAGGGAGGACGTAACTATGGCTACACCTTC TRBV19 once 14 TRBJ1-2 .
CATSRDRGRDGNTIYF TGTGCCACCAGCAGAGATCGAGGACGGGACGGAAACACCATATATTTT TRBV15 . 16 TRBJ1-3 .
CASSPQGTYEQYF TGTGCCAGCTCACCGCAGGGCACCTACGAGCAGTACTTC TRBV18 once 13 TRBJ2-7 .
CASSMGQGIYYGYTF TGTGCCAGTAGTATGGGACAGGGAATCTACTATGGCTACACCTTC TRBV19 . 15 TRBJ1-2 TRBD1
CASSYTSKANYGYTF TGTGCCAGCAGTTACACCTCCAAGGCTAACTATGGCTACACCTTC TRBV6-5 . 15 TRBJ1-2 .
CASSLAGGVGNQPQHF TGTGCCAGCAGCTTAGCAGGGGGCGTGGGCAATCAGCCCCAGCATTTT TRBV7-9 . 16 TRBJ1-5 TRBD1
CASSPDSPSTDTQYF TGTGCCAGCAGCCCGGACAGCCCCAGCACAGATACGCAGTATTTT TRBV7-2 . 15 TRBJ2-3 .
CASSRANQPQHF TGTGCCAGCAGCCGGGCTAATCAGCCCCAGCATTTT TRBV5-6 . 12 TRBJ1-5 .
CASRRAGVTDTQYF TGTGCCAGCAGAAGAGCGGGAGTCACAGATACGCAGTATTTT TRBV27 . 14 TRBJ2-3 TRBD2
CASRRTYSYEQYF TGTGCCAGCAGGCGGACGTACTCCTACGAGCAGTACTTC TRBV2 . 13 TRBJ2-7 .
CATSDSDGLRQGTYNEQFF TGTGCCACCAGTGATTCGGATGGGTTGAGGCAGGGGACCTACAATGAGCAGTTCTTC TRBV24-1 . 19 TRBJ2-1 .
CASSLSPDGSQHF TGTGCCAGCAGCTTGTCCCCCGATGGGTCCCAGCATTTT TRBV5-6 . 13 TRBJ1-5 .
CASSGSGSPWVEQFF TGTGCCAGTAGTGGTAGCGGGAGCCCATGGGTAGAGCAGTTCTTC TRBV19 . 15 TRBJ2-1 TRBD2
CASRGQGGNTIYF TGTGCCAGCAGGGGACAGGGAGGGAACACCATATATTTT TRBV12-3/TRBV12-4 . 13 TRBJ1-3 TRBD1
CASSPTPGTGKGYTF TGTGCCAGCAGCCCCACCCCCGGGACAGGGAAAGGCTACACCTTC TRBV5-6 . 15 TRBJ1-2 TRBD1